This T cell receptor beta chain was found in a study of Ad26.COV2.S vaccination and SARS-CoV-2 variants (dated by TCRdb to about 2021). For the study in its entirety: Vaccine-arm donors came from COV1001, a multicentre, randomized, double-blind, placebo-controlled phase I-IIa trial of Ad26.COV2.S in healthy adults. Ad26.COV2.S was administered intramuscularly at 5 x 10^10 or 1 x 10^11 viral particles, either as a single shot or as two shots given 56 days apart. Sequencing of the TCRbeta repertoire served to evaluate the specificity and breadth of SARS-CoV-2-reactive T cell receptors following Ad26.COV2.S vaccination. A total of 32 samples were included in the TCR-sequenced set, comprising roughly 20 Ad26.COV2.S vaccine recipients, 5 placebo recipients and 8 SARS-CoV-2 convalescent individuals. Trial participants were randomized into five groups of five, in which low-dose or high-dose Ad26.COV2.S was given once or twice, or placebo was given on both occasions. Investigators remained blinded to trial group allocation during experiments and outcome assessment.

The paper as a whole reports these results and caveats: Spike-specific TCR breadth was higher in Ad26.COV2.S recipients than in placebo recipients (P = 0.0014). It was noted by the authors that total T cell responses may have been underestimated by the TCR breadth and depth analyses. Vaccine and placebo recipients had similar non-spike TCR breadth, a finding consistent with the vaccine containing only spike. After vaccination, substantial breadth of spike-specific CD8+ and CD4+ T cell responses was reported. Comparing responses between vaccine doses or regimens was not something the study was powered to do.

The treatment or condition label of this sample denotes: roughly 20 received Ad26.COV2.S at low or high dose, single or two shots; several received placebo; per-sample allocation not given. Repertoires of vaccine and placebo recipients were sequenced from samples taken on day 63 after the first injection. Cohort 1b enrolled fewer than 30 adults aged 18-55 years at a single site in Boston, USA, between 29 July and 7 August 2020. Ad26.COV2.S consisted of a replication-incompetent adenovirus type 26 vector by which a prefusion-stabilized SARS-CoV-2 spike protein from the original Wuhan strain was expressed. TCRbeta CDR3 regions were sequenced with the immunoSEQ Assay. After extraction, genomic DNA underwent amplification by bias-controlled multiplex PCR, followed by high-throughput sequencing. On the authors' methods: To quantify the absolute abundance of every unique TCRbeta CDR3 region, sequences were collapsed and filtered. T cell fraction was estimated by normalizing TCRbeta template counts to usable DNA, with usable DNA measured through amplification of reference genes found in all nucleated cells. Repertoire TCRs were annotated as SARS-CoV-2-specific by exact matching of V gene, CDR3 amino acid sequence and J gene to a known reactive TCR set. MIRA supplied the reference SARS-CoV-2 TCR set, which was filtered for enrichment in COVID-19-positive ImmuneCODE repertoires so that public or cross-reactive TCRs were removed. Based on the MIRA antigens, annotated TCRs were further analysed at the level of specific ORF or position within ORF. Depth was the summed frequency of annotated unique rearrangements, while breadth was defined as annotated unique rearrangements over total unique productive rearrangements. TCR breadth was compared between groups using two-sided Wilcoxon rank-sum tests. The immuneACCESS repertoire file appears here via TCRdb, limited to in-frame rearrangements. These files lack a portion of the clones; in checked studies, under half of the deficit traces to unresolved V genes, and the cause of the others is not known. That table gives V, J and clone size, and the DNA gave D and trimming. For this sample there are 380,000 or so clones; about 80% appear just once. Approximately 7% of the sample comes from the top ten.

Notes on this clone: No cognate antigen has been identified for it. No base-level quality is on record; no much larger clone is a single base apart.

The TCR comes from a person aged 18-65 years who received the Ad26.COV2.S COVID-19 vaccine or a placebo. This material consisted of peripheral blood, taken in a trial of Ad26.COV2.S vaccine versus placebo.

CDR3 region: CAWSGHRTDTQYF. The DNA sequence reads TGTGCCTGGAGTGGGCACCGCACAGATACGCAGTATTTT. The sequence is built from TRBV30 and TRBJ2-3, with an unclear D gene assignment. A distance of 6 bases separates the germline ends of V and J, which lose 1 base and 1 base respectively. CDR1 and CDR2, per the germline V gene (reference sequence), are GTSNPN and SVGIG. Counted from cysteine to phenylalanine, this CDR3 has 13 amino acids. Of all the DNA, just the CDR3 is kept, 39 bases in frame from base 1.